This TCR beta chain was sequenced during a study of siplizumab effects on memory and regulatory T cells. About this clone itself: Its specificity is unknown.

Study-wide findings and caveats: About 80-97% of proliferating CD4+ or CD8+ clones had no assignable naive or memory phenotype.

Trimming at V came to 6 bases and at J to 0 bases, leaving 4 bases not matched to a gene. The germline V gene encodes CDR1 SNHLY and CDR2 FYNNEI. The CDR3 spans 15 residues. Clones were read by immunoSEQ multiplex PCR, and TCRdb kept only the in-frame ones, dropping some. The profile shows some 120,000 clones, 90% to 95% of them singletons. This sequence originates from a human donor in good health. The chain recombines TRBV2 with TRBJ2-7; 11 positions agree with TRBD2. The sequenced sample was non-Treg CD4+ T cells sorted from blood. This CDR3 reads CASRGTSGRSYEQYF. The DNA for the CDR3 is TGTGCCAGCAGAGGGACTAGCGGACGCTCCTACGAGCAGTACTTC.